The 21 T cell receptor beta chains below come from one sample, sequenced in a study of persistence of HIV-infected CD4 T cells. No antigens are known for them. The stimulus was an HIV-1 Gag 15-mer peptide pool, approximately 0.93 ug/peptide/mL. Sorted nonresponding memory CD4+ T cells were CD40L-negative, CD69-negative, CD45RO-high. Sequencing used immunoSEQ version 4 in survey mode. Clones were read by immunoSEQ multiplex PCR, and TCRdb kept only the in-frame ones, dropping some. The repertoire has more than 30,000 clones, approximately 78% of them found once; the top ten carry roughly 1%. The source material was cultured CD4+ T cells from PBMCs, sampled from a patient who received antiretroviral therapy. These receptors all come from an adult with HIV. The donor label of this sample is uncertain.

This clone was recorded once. CDR3 nucleotide sequence: TGTGCCAGCAGCTATGGACAGGGGCAGTTCTTC. This sequence encodes CASSYGQGQFF. The chain employs TRBV7-9 and TRBJ2-1; 8 nucleotides match TRBD1. With V trimmed by 4 bases and J by 12 bases, 2 bases remained unmatched. CDR1 is SEHNR, CDR2 FQNEAQ, per germline (reference sequence). The CDR3 contains 11 residues.

This chain's CDR3 is CAWSRGRARAGANVLTF. The DNA for the CDR3 is TGTGCCTGGAGCCGGGGCCGGGCTAGGGCTGGGGCCAACGTCCTGACTTTC. This chain uses TRBV30 with TRBJ2-6; D is perhaps TRBD1 or TRBD2 (5 bases each). This CDR3 has 17 residues. V lost 3 bases and J lost 2, with 17 bases in between. Germline CDR1 is GTSNPN and CDR2 is SVGIG (reference sequence).

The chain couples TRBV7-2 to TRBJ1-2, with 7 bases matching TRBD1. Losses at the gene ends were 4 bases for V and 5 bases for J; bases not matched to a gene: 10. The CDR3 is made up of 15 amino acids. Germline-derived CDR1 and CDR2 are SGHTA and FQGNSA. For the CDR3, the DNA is TGTGCCAGCAGCTCACAGGGGCGAGTAACTTATGGCTACACCTTC. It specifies CASSSQGRVTYGYTF.

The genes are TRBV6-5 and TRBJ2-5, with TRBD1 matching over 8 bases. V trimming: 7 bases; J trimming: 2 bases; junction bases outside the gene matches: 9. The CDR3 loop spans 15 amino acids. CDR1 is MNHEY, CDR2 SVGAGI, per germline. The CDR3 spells CASTLGQGWQETQYF. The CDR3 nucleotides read TGTGCCAGCACCCTCGGACAGGGATGGCAAGAGACCCAGTACTTC.

CDR3 in DNA: TGTGCCAGCAGCTTAGCAGGGGGCGCGGATAGCTACGAGCAGTACGTC. Its translation: CASSLAGGADSYEQYV. The chain links TRBV7-2 to TRBJ2-7; 7 bases are a match to TRBD1. The ends lost 0 bases at V and 3 bases at J; junction bases unmatched: 8. The CDR3 consists of 16 residues. Germline loops: CDR1 SGHTA, CDR2 FQGNSA.

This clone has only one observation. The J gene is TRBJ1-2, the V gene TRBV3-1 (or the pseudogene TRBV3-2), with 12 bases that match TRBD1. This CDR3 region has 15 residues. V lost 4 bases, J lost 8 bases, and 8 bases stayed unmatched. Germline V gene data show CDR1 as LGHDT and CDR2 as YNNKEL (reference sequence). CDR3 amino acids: CASSPGTGGARGYTF. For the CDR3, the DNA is TGTGCCAGCAGCCCAGGGACAGGGGGCGCGAGGGGCTACACCTTC.

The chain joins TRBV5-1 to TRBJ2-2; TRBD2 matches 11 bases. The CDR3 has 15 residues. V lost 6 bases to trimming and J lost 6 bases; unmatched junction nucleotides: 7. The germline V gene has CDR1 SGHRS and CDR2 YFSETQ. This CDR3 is CASIVSGGAPGELFF. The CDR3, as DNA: TGCGCCAGCATTGTTAGCGGGGGGGCCCCCGGGGAGCTGTTTTTT.

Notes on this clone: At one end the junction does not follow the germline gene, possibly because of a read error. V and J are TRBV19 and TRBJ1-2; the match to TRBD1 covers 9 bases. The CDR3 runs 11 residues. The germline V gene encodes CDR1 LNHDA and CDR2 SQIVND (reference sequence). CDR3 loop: CASSQGQGFTF. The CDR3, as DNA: TGTGCCAGTAGTCAGGGACAGGGCTTCACCTTC.

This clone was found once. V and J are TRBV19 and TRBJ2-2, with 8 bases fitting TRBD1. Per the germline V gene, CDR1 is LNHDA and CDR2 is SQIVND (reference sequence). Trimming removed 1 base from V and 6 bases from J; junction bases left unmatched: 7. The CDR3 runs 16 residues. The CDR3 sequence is CASSIVQGARPGELFF. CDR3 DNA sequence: TGTGCCAGTAGTATAGTTCAGGGGGCGAGGCCCGGGGAGCTGTTTTTT.

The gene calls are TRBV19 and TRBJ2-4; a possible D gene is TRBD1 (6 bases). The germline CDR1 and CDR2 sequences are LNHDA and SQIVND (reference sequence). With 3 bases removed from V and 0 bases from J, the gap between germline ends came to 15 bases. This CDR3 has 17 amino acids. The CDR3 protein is CASSMISRGLAKNIQYF. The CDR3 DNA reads TGTGCCAGTAGTATGATTTCTAGGGGGTTAGCCAAAAACATTCAGTACTTC. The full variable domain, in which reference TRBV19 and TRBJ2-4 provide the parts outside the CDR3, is DGGITQSPKYLFRKEGQNVTLSCEQNLNHDAMYWYRQDPGQGLRLIYYSQIVNDFQKGDIAEGYSVSREKKESFPLTVTSAQKNPTAFYLCASSMISRGLAKNIQYFGAGTRLSVL.

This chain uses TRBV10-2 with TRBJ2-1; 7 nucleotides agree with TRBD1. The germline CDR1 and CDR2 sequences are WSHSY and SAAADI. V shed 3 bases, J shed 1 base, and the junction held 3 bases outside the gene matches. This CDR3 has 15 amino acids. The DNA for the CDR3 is TGCGCCAGCAGTGACACAGGGGCATCCTACAATGAGCAGTTCTTC. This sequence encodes CASSDTGASYNEQFF.

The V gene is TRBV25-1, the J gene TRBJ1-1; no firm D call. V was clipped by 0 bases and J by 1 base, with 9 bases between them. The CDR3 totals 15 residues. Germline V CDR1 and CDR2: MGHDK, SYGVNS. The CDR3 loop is CASSEYSRQNTEAFF. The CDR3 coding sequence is TGTGCCAGCAGTGAATATTCTAGACAGAACACTGAAGCTTTCTTT.

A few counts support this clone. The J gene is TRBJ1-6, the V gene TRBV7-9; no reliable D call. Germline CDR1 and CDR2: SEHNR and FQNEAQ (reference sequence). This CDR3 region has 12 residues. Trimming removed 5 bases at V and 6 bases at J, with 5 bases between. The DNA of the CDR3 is TGTGCCAGCAGCCTCGTTAATTCACCCCTCCACTTT. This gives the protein CASSLVNSPLHF.

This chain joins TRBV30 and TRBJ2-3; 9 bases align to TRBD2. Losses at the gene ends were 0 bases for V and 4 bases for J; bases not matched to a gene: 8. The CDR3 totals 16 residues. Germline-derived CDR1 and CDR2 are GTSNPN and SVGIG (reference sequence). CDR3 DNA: TGTGCCTGGAGTGTACTGCGGGGGGGGCCATCAGATACGCAGTATTTT. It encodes CAWSVLRGGPSDTQYF.

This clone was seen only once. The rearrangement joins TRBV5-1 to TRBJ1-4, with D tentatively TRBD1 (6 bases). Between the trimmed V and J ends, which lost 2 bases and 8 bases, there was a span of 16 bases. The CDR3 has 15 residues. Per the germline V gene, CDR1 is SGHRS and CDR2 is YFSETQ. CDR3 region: CASSFGTRVGEKLFF. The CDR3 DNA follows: TGCGCCAGCAGCTTTGGGACAAGGGTAGGCGAAAAACTGTTTTTT.

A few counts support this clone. CDR3 DNA: TGCAGCGCAGCGCATATGGCAGGGGGAAACACCATATATTTT. It specifies CSAAHMAGGNTIYF. The gene calls are TRBV29-1 and TRBJ1-3; D possibly corresponds to TRBD1 (5 bases). Trimming removed 7 bases from V and 4 bases from J, with 17 bases in between. Germline CDR1 reads SQVTM; CDR2 reads ANQGSEA. The CDR3 is 14 residues long.

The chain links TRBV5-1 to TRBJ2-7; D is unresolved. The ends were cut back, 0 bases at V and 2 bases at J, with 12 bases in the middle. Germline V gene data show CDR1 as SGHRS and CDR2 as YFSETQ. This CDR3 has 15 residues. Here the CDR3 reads CASSLGPLTAYEQYF. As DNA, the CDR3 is TGCGCCAGCAGCTTGGGGCCGCTAACGGCCTACGAGCAGTACTTC.

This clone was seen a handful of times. CDR3 amino acids: CASSPSGELYGYTF. The CDR3 bases are TGTGCCAGCAGTCCTTCGGGGGAGCTCTATGGCTACACCTTC. The rearrangement uses TRBV6-1 and TRBJ1-2, with D perhaps TRBD1 (5 bases). V was clipped by 5 bases and J by 4 bases, with 14 bases between them. The CDR3 runs 14 residues. Germline CDR1 reads MNHNS; CDR2 reads SASEGT.

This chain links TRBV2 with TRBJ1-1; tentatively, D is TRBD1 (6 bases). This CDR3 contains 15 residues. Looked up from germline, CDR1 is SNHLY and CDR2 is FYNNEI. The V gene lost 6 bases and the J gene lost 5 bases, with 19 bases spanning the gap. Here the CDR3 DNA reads TGTGCCAGCAGCCCCCCCGGGGGCAAGAGTACTGAAGCTTTCTTT. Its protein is CASSPPGGKSTEAFF.

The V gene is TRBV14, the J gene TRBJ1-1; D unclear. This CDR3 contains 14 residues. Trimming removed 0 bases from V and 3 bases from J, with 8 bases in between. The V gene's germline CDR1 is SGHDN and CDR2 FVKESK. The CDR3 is CASSQERLYTEAFF. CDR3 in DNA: TGTGCCAGCAGCCAAGAACGGCTGTACACTGAAGCTTTCTTT.

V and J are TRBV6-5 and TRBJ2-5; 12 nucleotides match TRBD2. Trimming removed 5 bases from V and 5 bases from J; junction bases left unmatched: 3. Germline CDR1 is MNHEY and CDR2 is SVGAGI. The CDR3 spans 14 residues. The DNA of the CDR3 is TGTGCCAGCAGTCCCGGGACTAGCGGGGAGACCCAGTACTTC. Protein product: CASSPGTSGETQYF.